This record concerns one TCR beta chain sequence. The table lists this clone with a few counts. It lacks a known antigen. Base qualities are missing; no much larger clone stands one base away. The data originate from a study of STAT3 mutations in large granular lymphocyte leukemia (dated by TCRdb to the late 2010s). Some background on the complete study: Roughly half of the T-LGLL patients who were sequenced longitudinally carried canonical activating STAT3 mutations. Patients with T-cell large granular lymphocyte leukemia underwent serial deep sequencing of TCRbeta CDR3 and STAT3 to reconstruct clonal hierarchy and dynamics. A couple of patients with natural killer LGL leukemia were also sequenced longitudinally as controls within the study. More than half of T-LGLL patients received one or more immunosuppressive therapy regimens, with hematologic response in roughly 41% of those treated. Eighteen representative T-LGLL cases were selected from an initial cohort of 200 to 250 LGL patients for longitudinal TCRbeta and STAT3 sequencing. For each patient, sequencing was performed at an average of 4 time points, with a range of 2 to 8 samplings. Overall results and qualifications from the work: Variable intervals between samplings and differing treatment regimens complicated linking therapy response to changes in TCR clonal burden. At least one immunodominant TCRbeta clonotype was present in every T-LGLL patient, and multiple immunodominant subclonotypes appeared in about half of the T-LGLL patients. In 6 of 18 patients, TCR clonotype switching occurred after therapy, and every newly emerging clone was STAT3 wild type. In several patients, dominant TCR clone burden exceeded STAT3 mutant burden, suggesting STAT3 mutation arose secondarily within a pre-expanded clone. Because no samples were available when a clone first appeared, clonal expansion had to be inferred from samplings taken at other points. Persisting codominant clonotypes in some patients meant a small but highly pathogenic clone may have been missed.

TCRbeta libraries were sequenced on an Illumina MiSeq, averaging roughly 41,000 productive templates per sample. TCRbeta CDR3 libraries were generated with the immunoSEQ assay using multiplex PCR amplification. The original methods were these. Repertoire diversity was calculated as previously defined, and values close to 0 indicated extremely monoclonal samples. TCRdb limited this immuneACCESS table to in-frame rearrangements with V and J called. A share of clones is missing; checked studies link under half to unresolved V genes, and the rest is unexplained. The D gene and trimming were derived from the DNA, and the V and J assignments and clone size from that table. For this sample the table gives about 2,200 clones, of which 53% were detected only once. The top ten hold roughly four fifths of the sample. DNA was extracted from blood mononuclear cells, with the same DNA used for both TCR and STAT3 sequencing.

V was cut back by 2 bases and J by 6 bases, leaving a gap of 11 bases between them. In the germline V gene (reference sequence), CDR1 corresponds to SEHNR and CDR2 to FQNEAQ. The CDR3, from cysteine to valine, totals 13 residues. Kept here is only the CDR3 DNA, which spans 39 bases and is read in frame from base 1. Here the chain combines TRBV7-9 and TRBJ2-7; the D gene is perhaps TRBD2, from 6 matching bases. Sequencing was carried out using peripheral blood mononuclear cells. The clonotype was recovered from a man in his sixties with T-cell large granular lymphocyte leukemia. Some clones in this sample may be carry-over from other donors' samples. The age is the age at diagnosis. The CDR3 region reads CASSLSTSSEQYV. The bases are TGTGCCAGCAGCTTATCTACTAGCTCCGAGCAGTACGTC.